Detailed here is one T cell receptor (beta chain). The sample comes from a study of control samples from healthy donors and cancer patients. The CDR3 is 13 residues long. CDR1 SGHVS and CDR2 FQNEAQ come from the germline V gene. With 5 bases removed from V and 10 bases from J, the gap between germline ends came to 12 bases. The table came from immunoSEQ multiplex PCR; TCRdb's copy has only in-frame clones and leaves some out. This table holds 150,000 to 170,000 clones, 85% to 95% found once. This chain connects TRBV7-8 to TRBJ1-6; D ambiguous. Source material: blood. This TCR came from a man between 40 and 49 years old in good health. The DNA for the CDR3 is TGTGCCAGCAGCCCCCTGTCCGGGTCACCCCTCCACTTT. As protein: CASSPLSGSPLHF.